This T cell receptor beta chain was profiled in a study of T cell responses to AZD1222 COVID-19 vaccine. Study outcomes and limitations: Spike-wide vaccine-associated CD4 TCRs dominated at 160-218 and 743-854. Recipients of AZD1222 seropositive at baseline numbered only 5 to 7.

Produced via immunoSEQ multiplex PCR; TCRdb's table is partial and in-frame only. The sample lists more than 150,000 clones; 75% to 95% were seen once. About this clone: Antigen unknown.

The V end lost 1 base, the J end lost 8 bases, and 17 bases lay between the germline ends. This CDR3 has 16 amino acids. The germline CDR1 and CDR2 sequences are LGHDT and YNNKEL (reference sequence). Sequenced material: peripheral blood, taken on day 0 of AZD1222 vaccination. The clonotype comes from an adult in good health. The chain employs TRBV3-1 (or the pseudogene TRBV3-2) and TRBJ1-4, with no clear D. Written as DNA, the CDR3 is TGTGCCAGCAGCCAAGGGGCGGACTTCACTAGGGAAAAACTGTTTTTT. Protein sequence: CASSQGADFTREKLFF.